This TCR beta chain emerged from a study of type 1 and type 2 diabetes patients. Trimming took 5 bases from V and 7 from J, leaving 11 bases between them. The germline V gene has CDR1 MGHDK and CDR2 SYGVNS. The CDR3 contains 12 residues. This clonotype was found many times. Genomic DNA was the PCR template. Amplification of the beta chain CDR3 used 30 forward and 13 reverse multiplex primers. TCRdb re-derived calls from the multiplex PCR reads in MiXCR, one entry per CDR3 protein. The sample records under 300,000 distinct CDR3 sequences, around 47% being singletons. The sequence derives from a man younger than 35 with type 2 diabetes. The chain carries TRBV25-1 and TRBJ1-1, with D possibly TRBD1 on 6 matching bases. Sequenced input: peripheral blood mononuclear cells (PBMCs). DNA of the CDR3: TGTGCCAGCAGTCCCGGGACAAGTGAAGCTTTCTTT. It yields the protein CASSPGTSEAFF.